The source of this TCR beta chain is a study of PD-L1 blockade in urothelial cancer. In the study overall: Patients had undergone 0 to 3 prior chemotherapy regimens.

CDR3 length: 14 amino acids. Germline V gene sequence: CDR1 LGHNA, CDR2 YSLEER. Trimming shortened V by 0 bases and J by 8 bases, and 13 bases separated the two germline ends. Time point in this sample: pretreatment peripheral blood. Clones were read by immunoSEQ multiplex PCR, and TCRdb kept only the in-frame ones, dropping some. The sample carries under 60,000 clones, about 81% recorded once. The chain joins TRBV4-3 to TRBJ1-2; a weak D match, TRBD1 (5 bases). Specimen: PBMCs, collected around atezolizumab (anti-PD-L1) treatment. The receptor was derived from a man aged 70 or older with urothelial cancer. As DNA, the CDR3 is TGCGCCAGCAGCCAAGAACGGGCCCGGGGGGGCTACACCTTC. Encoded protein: CASSQERARGGYTF.